The 30 T cell receptor beta chains below all came from one sample that was sequenced in a study of OX40 agonist ivuxolimab in advanced cancers. TCRdb keeps only in-frame clones here, not all; method: immunoSEQ multiplex PCR. The sample includes approximately 52,000 clones, around 84% of them seen just once. The sequencing here drew on CD4+ or CD8+ T cells sorted from blood, taken in a trial of the OX40 agonist ivuxolimab. The receptors derive from an adult with an advanced solid tumor such as melanoma, head and neck, liver or kidney cancer.

The chain has TRBV29-1 and TRBJ2-1; the D gene is possibly TRBD1 (5 bases). Per germline, CDR1 SQVTM and CDR2 ANQGSEA. The CDR3 length is 14 residues. Trimming pared 3 bases from V and 5 bases from J, leaving 14 bases between. CDR3 nucleotides: TGCAGCGTTGAGGGGCAGGGATTCCACAATGAGCAGTTCTTC. Encoded protein: CSVEGQGFHNEQFF.

The chain combines TRBV9 with TRBJ2-5, with D possibly being TRBD2 (6 bases). This CDR3 is 17 amino acids long. V lost 4 bases to trimming and J lost 6 bases, with 25 bases between them. The germline CDR1 and CDR2 sequences are SGDLS and YYNGEE. The CDR3 region is CASSPLSSASGKKTQYF. The CDR3 DNA is TGTGCCAGCAGCCCTCTCTCTAGCGCCTCCGGAAAGAAGACCCAGTACTTC. Using reference TRBV9 and TRBJ2-5 for the parts outside the CDR3, the full variable domain is DSGVTQTPKHLITATGQRVTLRCSPRSGDLSVYWYQQSLDQGLQFLIQYYNGEERAKGNILERFSAQQFPDLHSELNLSSLELGDSALYFCASSPLSSASGKKTQYFGPGTRLLVL.

The CDR3 nucleotides read TGCGCCAGCAGCCACCCTGGACTAGCGGGGGGATCCAACCTAGATACGCAGTATTTT. Its protein product is CASSHPGLAGGSNLDTQYF. The chain has TRBV4-1 and TRBJ2-3; 14 bases match TRBD2. The ends lost 3 bases at V and 5 bases at J; junction bases unmatched: 13. CDR1 is MGHRA and CDR2 is YSYEKL in the germline V gene. CDR3 size: 19 residues.

This rearrangement joins TRBV6-5 to TRBJ1-2; D may be TRBD1 (6 bases). Trimming removed 5 bases from V and 4 bases from J, with 14 bases in between. CDR1 is MNHEY and CDR2 is SVGAGI in the germline V gene. CDR3 length: 14 amino acids. CDR3 sequence (DNA): TGTGCCAGCAGTCCCAACAGGGATCCCTATGGCTACACCTTC. This encodes CASSPNRDPYGYTF.

The CDR3 DNA reads as TGTGCCAGCAGTTTAGAGGGGACCCAGTACTTC. This codes for CASSLEGTQYF. The J gene is TRBJ2-5, the V gene TRBV6-1; D possibly corresponds to TRBD2 (5 bases). The CDR3 spans 11 residues. The V gene lost 5 bases and the J gene lost 7 bases, with 8 bases spanning the gap. CDR1 is MNHNS and CDR2 is SASEGT in the germline V gene.

This sequence joins TRBV19 and TRBJ2-2, with D hard to call. This CDR3 has 12 residues. Germline loops: CDR1 LNHDA, CDR2 SQIVND (reference sequence). Deletions cut 5 bases from V and 7 bases from J, with 8 bases between. CDR3 DNA: TGTGCCAGTAGTTTGCAGGTCGGGGAGCTGTTTTTT. Translated: CASSLQVGELFF.

The chain couples TRBV7-3 to TRBJ2-1; possible D gene TRBD2, 5 bases. This CDR3 has 14 amino acids. Trimming left V 5 bases short and J 5 bases short, with 13 bases between. Germline CDR1 and CDR2: SGHTA and FQGTGA. The DNA of the CDR3 is TGTGCCAGCAGCCAAGGACTGCCTGACAATGAGCAGTTCTTC. Protein: CASSQGLPDNEQFF.

The chain links TRBV7-9 to TRBJ2-7; no reliable D call. Germline assignment: CDR1 SEHNR and CDR2 FQNEAQ (reference sequence). V lost 5 bases and J 5 bases, leaving 7 bases between the germline ends. The CDR3 is 11 residues long. DNA for the CDR3: TGTGCCAGCAGCCGTTTCGACGAGCAGTACTTC. It specifies CASSRFDEQYF.

The chain recombines TRBV28 with TRBJ2-2; the D gene could be TRBD1 or TRBD2 (5 bases each). V was shortened by 5 bases and J by 0 bases, with 10 bases between the two germline ends. Germline CDR1 and CDR2: MDHEN and SYDVKM. The CDR3 covers 15 residues. CDR3 sequence (DNA): TGTGCCAGCAGTGAGAGGGGAGCGAACACCGGGGAGCTGTTTTTT. Protein product: CASSERGANTGELFF.

As regards this clone: At one boundary the junction diverges from the germline segment, which might be a read error. V is TRBV7-6 and J is TRBJ2-3; D is perhaps TRBD2 (6 bases). The CDR3 totals 16 residues. Germline CDR1 is SGHVS and CDR2 is FNYEAQ. The CDR3 loop reads CAGSQGLSPSTDTQYF. The CDR3 region has the DNA TGTGCCGGCAGCCAGGGACTTAGCCCTAGCACAGATACGCAGTATTTT.

The chain carries TRBV2 and TRBJ2-7, with 10 bases fitting TRBD2. The length of the CDR3 is 13 residues. CDR1 and CDR2 from the germline V gene are SNHLY and FYNNEI. J lost 2 bases, V lost 8 bases, and 3 bases had no gene match. This chain's CDR3 is CASGTSATYEQYF. CDR3 bases: TGTGCCAGCGGGACTAGCGCGACCTACGAGCAGTACTTC.

V usage is TRBV19 and J usage is TRBJ2-7, with D possibly being TRBD2 (5 bases). The CDR3 totals 14 residues. CDR1 is LNHDA and CDR2 is SQIVND in the germline V gene (reference sequence). V was shortened by 7 bases and J by 2 bases, with 15 bases between the two germline ends. In nucleotides, the CDR3 is TGTGCCAGTACCCGACGGGAACGGCCCTACGAGCAGTACTTC. Translation gives CASTRRERPYEQYF.

This rearrangement joins TRBV19 to TRBJ1-4, with 7 bases lining up with TRBD1. Trimming took 6 bases from V and 7 from J; bases not matched to a gene: 11. The CDR3 has 15 residues. Germline values: CDR1 LNHDA, CDR2 SQIVND (reference sequence). The CDR3 DNA reads TGTGCCAGTAGCAACCGAGGACAGGACCTTGAAAAACTGTTTTTT. This translates into CASSNRGQDLEKLFF. The full variable domain, with the rest looked up from reference TRBV19 and TRBJ1-4, is DGGITQSPKYLFRKEGQNVTLSCEQNLNHDAMYWYRQDPGQGLRLIYYSQIVNDFQKGDIAEGYSVSREKKESFPLTVTSAQKNPTAFYLCASSNRGQDLEKLFFGSGTQLSVL.

The chain couples TRBV15 to TRBJ1-2, with D possibly TRBD1 on 5 matching bases. There are 16 residues in the CDR3. The ends were cut back, 2 bases at V and 0 bases at J, with 13 bases in the middle. CDR1 and CDR2 from the germline V gene are LNHNV and YYDKDF (reference sequence). The CDR3 DNA sequence: TGTGCCACCAGCAGACCAGGGACTATTTCTAACTATGGCTACACCTTC. It yields the protein CATSRPGTISNYGYTF.

The chain carries TRBV18 and TRBJ2-2; possibly TRBD2 for D (5 bases). CDR3 length equals 16 residues. Between the trimmed V and J ends, which lost 3 bases and 0 bases, there was a span of 11 bases. CDR1 is KGHSH, CDR2 LQKENI, per germline. CDR3 nucleotide sequence: TGTGCCAGCTCACCCCGCGGGTGGACGAACACCGGGGAGCTGTTTTTT. Its protein is CASSPRGWTNTGELFF.

J is TRBJ2-3 and V is TRBV9; no reliable D call. The V gene's germline CDR1 is SGDLS and CDR2 YYNGEE. Trimming cost V 0 bases and J 6 bases, with 14 bases left between them. CDR3 length equals 15 residues. CDR3 region: CASSVVGIAADTQYF. In DNA form, the CDR3 reads TGTGCCAGCAGCGTAGTAGGAATAGCCGCGGATACGCAGTATTTT.

V and J are TRBV5-5 and TRBJ1-1, with 7 bases that match TRBD1. This CDR3 comprises 17 residues. J lost 0 bases, V lost 4 bases, and 12 bases had no gene match. CDR1 SGHKS and CDR2 YYEKEE come from the germline V gene (reference sequence). This chain's CDR3 is CASSPRPGQPMNTEAFF. In nucleotides, the CDR3 is TGTGCCAGCAGCCCCAGACCGGGACAGCCGATGAACACTGAAGCTTTCTTT. The full variable domain, completed using reference TRBV5-5 and TRBJ1-1, is DAGVTQSPTHLIKTRGQQVTLRCSPISGHKSVSWYQQVLGQGPQFIFQYYEKEERGRGNFPDRFSARQFPNYSSELNVNALLLGDSALYLCASSPRPGQPMNTEAFFGQGTRLTVV.

The chain combines TRBV9 with TRBJ1-4, with 9 bases identical to TRBD1. The junction had 2 bases not matched to a gene; V was cut back by 3 bases and J by 5 bases. Looked up from germline, CDR1 is SGDLS and CDR2 is YYNGEE. CDR3 size: 14 residues. The CDR3 DNA reads TGTGCCAGCAGCGGGGGACAGGGAAATGAAAAACTGTTTTTT. Protein sequence: CASSGGQGNEKLFF.

V gene TRBV6-4 combines with J gene TRBJ2-1; TRBD2 aligns across 8 bases. V lost 5 bases to trimming and J lost 4 bases; unmatched junction nucleotides: 10. From germline, CDR1 is MRHNA and CDR2 SNTAGT. The CDR3 spans 16 residues. In nucleotides, the CDR3 is TGTGCCAGCAGTCGGGAGGGGCTAGCGGAATACAATGAGCAGTTCTTC. Translating it yields CASSREGLAEYNEQFF.

V gene TRBV10-1 combines with J gene TRBJ2-2; D may be TRBD2 (6 bases). The V end lost 8 bases, the J end lost 2 bases, and 12 bases lay between the germline ends. CDR3 length equals 14 residues. Germline V lookup: CDR1 WNHNN, CDR2 SYGVQD (reference sequence). The CDR3 protein is CASLGDFNTGELFF. DNA of the CDR3: TGCGCCAGCCTAGGGGACTTCAACACCGGGGAGCTGTTTTTT.

The chain joins TRBV6-1 to TRBJ1-1; the match to TRBD1 covers 8 bases. V shed 8 bases, J shed 4 bases, and the junction held 9 bases outside the gene matches. The CDR3 covers 14 residues. CDR1 MNHNS and CDR2 SASEGT come from the germline V gene. CDR3 in amino acids: CASCHRTGGTEAFF. DNA for the CDR3: TGTGCCAGCTGCCACAGAACAGGGGGCACTGAAGCTTTCTTT.

The chain is built from TRBV5-4 and TRBJ1-2; TRBD1 matches at 7 bases. Trimming removed 4 bases from V and 13 bases from J; junction bases left unmatched: 10. The CDR3 runs to 12 residues. Germline CDR1 and CDR2: SGHNT and YYREEE (reference sequence). In nucleotides, the CDR3 is TGTGCCAGCAGCGTGGACAGGCTAGTATCCACCTTC. Translated, it gives CASSVDRLVSTF.

The chain uses TRBV7-3 and TRBJ2-5; no definite D call. Gene TRBJ2-7 matches the end of the DNA better, so the J call may be wrong. CDR1 is SGHTA and CDR2 is FQGTGA in the germline V gene. The CDR3 loop spans 13 amino acids. The CDR3 loop reads CASSLAASYEQYF. DNA of the CDR3: TGTGCCAGCAGCTTAGCCGCGTCCTACGAGCAGTACTTC.

This CDR3 reads CASSLMGSQNQPQHF. CDR3 nucleotides: TGTGCCAGCAGCTTGATGGGGTCCCAAAATCAGCCCCAGCATTTT. The chain combines TRBV5-6 with TRBJ1-5; no firm D call. Per the germline V gene, CDR1 is SGHDT and CDR2 is YYEEEE. V lost 1 base and J lost 4, with 12 bases in between. The CDR3 has 15 amino acids.

The chain has TRBV19 and TRBJ1-2; D is unclear. Germline V gene lookup returns CDR1 LNHDA and CDR2 SQIVND (reference sequence). The CDR3 spans 12 residues. V gave up 11 bases and J gave up 8 bases, with 18 bases separating them. The CDR3, as DNA: TGTGCCCCCGATGGTAGGGTGGGAGGCTACACCTTC. Translated, it gives CAPDGRVGGYTF.

The chain uses TRBV7-9 and TRBJ1-5, with 9 bases lining up with TRBD1. V shed 8 bases and J 7 bases; nucleotides not matched to a gene: 12. The germline CDR1 and CDR2 sequences are SEHNR and FQNEAQ (reference sequence). The CDR3 runs 15 residues. The CDR3 is CASETGQGTGQPQHF. CDR3 in DNA: TGTGCCAGCGAAACGGGACAGGGAACTGGGCAGCCCCAGCATTTT.

This sequence joins TRBV5-1 and TRBJ2-5; 8 bases are a match to TRBD2. The ends lost 7 bases at V and 5 bases at J; junction bases unmatched: 10. Per germline, CDR1 SGHRS and CDR2 YFSETQ. The CDR3 is 14 amino acids. The CDR3 DNA is TGCGCCAGCGGGGACGGGAGGGCCGGTGAGACCCAGTACTTC. It encodes CASGDGRAGETQYF.

The chain carries TRBV5-1 and TRBJ2-3; 10 nucleotides agree with TRBD2. Germline values: CDR1 SGHRS, CDR2 YFSETQ. The CDR3 loop spans 18 amino acids. Germline trimming cut 0 bases from V and 1 base from J; bases unmatched to any gene: 8. The CDR3 here is CASSLGASGSWRTDTQYF. CDR3 nucleotides: TGCGCCAGCAGCTTGGGGGCTAGCGGGAGTTGGCGCACAGATACGCAGTATTTT. Supplemented by reference TRBV5-1 and TRBJ2-3, the full variable domain reads KAGVTQTPRYLIKTRGQQVTLSCSPISGHRSVSWYQQTPGQGLQFLFEYFSETQRNKGNFPGRFSGRQFSNSRSEMNVSTLELGDSALYLCASSLGASGSWRTDTQYFGPGTRLTVL.

The J gene is TRBJ2-5, the V gene TRBV5-1, with D perhaps matching TRBD2 (7 bases). CDR1 and CDR2 from the germline V gene are SGHRS and YFSETQ. Trimming removed 2 bases at V and 6 bases at J, with 17 bases between. This CDR3 is built from 15 residues. The DNA of the CDR3 is TGCGCCAGCAGCTTAGGGGGAGGGCCGGCGCAGACCCAGTACTTC. This sequence encodes CASSLGGGPAQTQYF.

This chain joins TRBV2 and TRBJ2-5; D remains ambiguous. Trimming cost V 4 bases and J 5 bases, with 8 bases left between them. Germline V gene lookup returns CDR1 SNHLY and CDR2 FYNNEI. The CDR3 covers 12 residues. CDR3 sequence: CASSVQSETQYF. The DNA for the CDR3 is TGTGCCAGCAGTGTCCAATCGGAGACCCAGTACTTC.